The present entry profiles one T cell receptor (beta chain) with its context. Its cognate antigen has yet to be identified. The record has no base qualities; no much larger clone is one base away. One collaborating source in Seattle enrolled patients during active infection and followed them longitudinally through the course of disease. Whole blood was collected in K2EDTA tubes by collaborating institutions according to the institutions' own protocols. Collaborator samples were shipped for TCRbeta analysis as frozen whole blood, isolated PBMCs, or DNA extracted from either sample type. TCRbeta CDR3 regions were amplified from genomic DNA using the immunoSEQ Assay, a bias-controlled multiplex PCR. Per the original workflow: The number of nucleated cells in each sample was estimated from the amplification of reference gene primers within the assay. To quantify the absolute abundance of each unique TCRbeta CDR3 rearrangement, sequence reads were collapsed and filtered. Productive Simpson clonality was computed per sample as the square root of Simpson's diversity index over productive rearrangements. TCRdb took this table from immuneACCESS and kept in-frame rearrangements with V and J called. Such tables lack part of the clones; where checked against another copy, unresolved V genes explain under half of the gap, and the rest is unexplained. The V and J calls and clone size are taken from that table; D and trimming were inferred from the DNA. In all, the sample holds under 200,000 clones, and 70% to 90% of those were seen once. In total, the top ten clones hold 0.95% of the sample.

The data belong to a study of blood T cell repertoires in COVID-19 (dated by TCRdb to the early 2020s). Broadly, across the study: The collaborator samples originated in the United States, Italy and Spain and spanned the acute and convalescent phases of COVID-19. Subjects who had been exposed to COVID-19, were actively infected with it, or had recovered from it provided the deeply sampled blood TCRbeta repertoires that made up the dataset. The prospective study material was composed of cDNA or gDNA derived from T cells, B-cell-depleted T cells, or PBMCs. Sample metadata almost always included a de-identified subject ID, COVID-19 status, age in years and sex. The repertoires were made available in a free public database intended to serve as a resource for research on the immune response to SARS-CoV-2. Where HLA class I and class II types were available, the types were taken from metadata supplied by the sample provider, not from assay-based typing. Samples were obtained from the ongoing ImmuneRACE study (first 160 participants) and from roughly 1,300 subjects provided by 6 global collaborators.

The paper as a whole reports these results and caveats: Clinical and demographic metadata were provided uncurated, with the amount varying by source and participant.

This clonotype originated in a man aged 55-75 years with COVID-19, enrolled during active disease. Source material: peripheral blood.

Read as DNA, the sequence is TGTGCCAGCAGTGAAGCTCGGGGAAACACCATATATTTT. It translates to CASSEARGNTIYF. The sequence joins TRBV2 to TRBJ1-3, with no confident D gene call. V is clipped by 0 bases and J by 4 bases, and the sequence between their germline boundaries is 4 bases long. Looking up the germline V gene yields CDR1 SNHLY and CDR2 FYNNEI. The CDR3 sequence holds 13 residues, the cysteine and phenylalanine included. Just CDR3 DNA is preserved here, 39 bases in frame from base 1.